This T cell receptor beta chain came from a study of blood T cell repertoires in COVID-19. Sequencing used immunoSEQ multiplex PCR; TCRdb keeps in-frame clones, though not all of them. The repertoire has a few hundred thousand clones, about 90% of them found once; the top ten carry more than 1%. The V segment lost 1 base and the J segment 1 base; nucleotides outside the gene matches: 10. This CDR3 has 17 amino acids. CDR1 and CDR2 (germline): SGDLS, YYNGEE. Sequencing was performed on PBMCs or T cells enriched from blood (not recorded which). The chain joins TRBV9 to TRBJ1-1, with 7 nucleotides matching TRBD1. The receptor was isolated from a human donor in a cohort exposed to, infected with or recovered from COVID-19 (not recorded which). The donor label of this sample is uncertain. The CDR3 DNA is TGTGCCAGCAGCGTACGCCGGGACAGCCTCGCGAACACTGAAGCTTTCTTT. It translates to CASSVRRDSLANTEAFF. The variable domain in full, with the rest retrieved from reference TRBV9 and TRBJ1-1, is DSGVTQTPKHLITATGQRVTLRCSPRSGDLSVYWYQQSLDQGLQFLIQYYNGEERAKGNILERFSAQQFPDLHSELNLSSLELGDSALYFCASSVRRDSLANTEAFFGQGTRLTVV.